The rows below give T cell receptor beta chains drawn from one sample of a study of blood T cells in healthy people across ages. From the 5' RACE reads, TCRdb called clonotypes with MiXCR, one entry per CDR3 protein. This sample has hundreds of thousands of distinct CDR3 sequences, with under 25% found just once. The sample comprised blood. The receptors were sampled from a man aged 65-85 years in good health. The conserved cysteine and the conserved F or W are not part of the CDR3 here.

v_gene	CDR3aa
TRBV7-9	ASSRGQGAEKLF
TRBV7-3	ASSVPSGANVLT
TRBV27	ASSLGSEPLH
TRBV7-9	ASSKGQGANNQPQH
TRBV2	ASSPTGRNQETQY
TRBV20-1	SAKTGGTYEQY
TRBV6-2/TRBV6-3	ASSYSRNEQY
TRBV12-3/TRBV12-4	ASSFWGVEQF
TRBV27	ASSTGTVNTEAF
TRBV20-1	SPSRGVQETQY
TRBV28	ASSLIGIDTQY
TRBV19	ASSRTSMETQY
TRBV12-3/TRBV12-4	ASTTGIEKLF
TRBV5-1	AGSLAGSSYNEQF
TRBV5-6	ASSLASRDAYEQY
TRBV27	ASSFEPVDTQY
TRBV20-1	SARDSRTLGGELF
TRBV7-9	THGDRVKGYT
TRBV19	ASSTHGTGGGGTEAF
TRBV5-1	ASRQITSKDEQY
TRBV5-1	ASRGEVLTDTQY
TRBV20-1	SAKGLGSYEQY
TRBV29-1	SAYDGNTEAF
TRBV19	ASSIERLTETQY
TRBV20-1	SARPTSGEQF
TRBV5-4	ASSGTGGSNEKLF
TRBV3-1	ASSRSLGNEQF
TRBV29-1	SVEGASYNEQF
TRBV20-1	SAQGTGGTDTQY
TRBV9	ASSVAGTVKETQY
TRBV7-3	ASSPPPGTGGKQY
TRBV11-2	ASSLRPLEETQY
TRBV5-6	ASSLYRGNTEAF
TRBV3-1	ASSQAGVHTEAF
TRBV15	ATSESLWTSGSAGELF
TRBV7-2	ASSGPGQGRANVLT
TRBV20-1	SARGERQVTDTQY
TRBV7-6	ASSPGGGTSYNEQF
TRBV29-1	SVTGKWDYEQY
TRBV6-5	ASTPDGRSADTQY
TRBV9	ASSSLTSGDNEQF
TRBV3-1	ASSQDRLAGTGELF
TRBV4-3	ASSQDGGTSNSPLH